Following are 26 T cell receptor beta chains from one sample sequenced in a study of low-dose radiotherapy and immunotherapy resistance in tumors (dated by TCRdb to about 2022). The sample's time point label, in plain terms: before trial treatment. The run used an Illumina HiSeq 2500. Superscript III and a set of TRAV- and TRBV-specific primers were used to synthesize first-strand cDNA, so that both TCRalpha and TCRbeta chains were covered. A roughly 19-cycle PCR with Phusion amplified the TCRs, pairing a constant-region primer with the adapter that was attached to the V primers. The public reads were run again by TCRdb, first through fastp at Q25 and then through MiXCR, and only productive beta chains were kept. A single entry per CDR3 protein holds the most common genes and DNA from its merged rows. The sample records 75,000 to 95,000 distinct CDR3 sequences, about 20% of which are singletons. The biggest ten clones account for more than 4.5% of the sample.

The sample consisted of PBMCs, taken before treatment. Every receptor here comes from a male donor with prostate cancer.

This clonotype was counted many times. This chain joins TRBV3-1 and TRBJ2-7; D may match TRBD1 or TRBD2 (5 bases each). CDR3 size: 20 residues. V shed 4 bases and J shed 1 base, with 29 bases lying between them. Germline CDR1 reads LGHDT; CDR2 reads YNNKEL (reference sequence). The CDR3 bases are TGTGCCAGCAGCCCTCTCACTCGGGGCCCGAGGCCCGCGCTTTCCTACGAGCAGTACTTC. Translation gives CASSPLTRGPRPALSYEQYF.

This clonotype showed up many times. The rearrangement joins TRBV21-1 to TRBJ2-3. TRBV21-1 is shown as a pseudogene. The CDR3 spans 20 residues. CDR3 coding DNA: TGTGCCAGCAGCAAGGCAAAACTGGGTCTCTTCGACCATAGCACAGATACGCAGTATTTT. Translating it yields CASSKAKLGLFDHSTDTQYF.

In this sample, this clonotype turned up many times. The chain uses TRBV25-1 and TRBJ1-4; D unclear. The germline gives CDR1 MGHDK, CDR2 SYGVNS. This CDR3 is built from 11 residues. V shed 6 bases and J shed 8 bases, with 7 bases lying between them. The CDR3 loop is CASRALEKLFF. For the CDR3, the DNA is TGTGCCAGCAGAGCTTTGGAAAAACTGTTTTTT.

The chain has TRBV4-2 and TRBJ2-3, with no clear D. CDR1 and CDR2 (germline): LGHNA, YNFKEQ. V was shortened by 1 base and J by 0 bases, with 8 bases between the two germline ends. The CDR3 has 15 amino acids. The CDR3: CASSQVLSSTDTQYF. The CDR3 region has the DNA TGTGCCAGCAGCCAAGTCCTATCTAGCACAGATACGCAGTATTTT.

This clonotype was detected many times. This chain connects TRBV5-1 to TRBJ2-3; D not certain. The CDR3 covers 14 residues. V was trimmed by 7 bases and J by 2 bases, leaving 14 bases between them. CDR1 SGHRS and CDR2 YFSETQ come from the germline V gene. The CDR3 here is CASAQWYYTDTQYF. In nucleotides, the CDR3 is TGCGCCAGCGCCCAGTGGTACTACACAGATACGCAGTATTTT.

The sample holds many counts of this clonotype. J is TRBJ1-5 and V is TRBV6-1, with D hard to call. Looked up from germline, CDR1 is MNHNS and CDR2 is SASEGT. This CDR3 is 15 amino acids long. Between the trimmed V and J ends, which lost 8 bases and 3 bases, there was a span of 17 bases. Written as DNA, the CDR3 is TGTGCCAGCCGTAGGCTTACACAAGACAATCAGCCCCAGCATTTT. It encodes CASRRLTQDNQPQHF.

The sample holds many counts of this clonotype. V gene TRBV5-1 combines with J gene TRBJ2-1; D call uncertain. V dropped 7 bases and J dropped 3 bases, with 17 bases sitting between them. This CDR3 contains 15 residues. The V gene's germline CDR1 is SGHRS and CDR2 YFSETQ. CDR3 nucleotides: TGCGCCAGCCGCGTTATGACGGATCTCTACAATGAGCAGTTCTTC. Translation gives CASRVMTDLYNEQFF.

Many counts were recorded for this clonotype. The chain combines TRBV15 with TRBJ2-6; D not resolved. Trimming shortened V by 0 bases and J by 2 bases, and 8 bases separated the two germline ends. CDR1 is LNHNV and CDR2 is YYDKDF in the germline V gene (reference sequence). There are 16 residues in the CDR3. This CDR3 is CATSRDPQPGANVLTF. CDR3 nucleotides: TGTGCCACCAGCAGAGATCCCCAGCCTGGGGCCAACGTCCTGACTTTC.

A word on this clonotype: A far larger clone is only one base removed, so a read error is likely. This chain joins TRBV6-1 and TRBJ2-1, with TRBD2 identical over 11 bases. The ends lost 6 bases at V and 15 bases at J; junction bases unmatched: 19. The length of the CDR3 is 16 residues. Germline CDR1 and CDR2: MNHNS and SASEGT. CDR3 in amino acids: CASRISGLAEGNEPFF. Written as DNA, the CDR3 is TGTGCCAGCAGAATTTCGGGACTAGCGGAGGGCAACGAACCGTTCTTC.

This clonotype was observed at least ten times. V gene TRBV20-1 combines with J gene TRBJ1-5; the match to TRBD1 covers 7 bases. Trimming removed 4 bases from V and 9 bases from J; junction bases left unmatched: 9. The CDR3 has 13 amino acids. Germline V gene lookup returns CDR1 DFQATT and CDR2 SNEGSKA (reference sequence). The CDR3 reads CSAIDRDVGPQHF. CDR3 nucleotides: TGCAGTGCTATCGACAGGGACGTTGGGCCCCAGCATTTT.

This clonotype was detected a few times. The V call is TRBV3-1, the J call TRBJ1-3; 10 positions match TRBD1. Looked up from germline, CDR1 is LGHDT and CDR2 is YNNKEL (reference sequence). CDR3 length: 16 residues. V was pared by 4 bases and J by 3 bases, with 6 bases of the junction left unmatched. This CDR3 is CASSRSDRGLGNTIYF. In DNA form, the CDR3 reads TGTGCCAGCAGCCGGTCCGACAGGGGGCTTGGAAACACCATATATTTT.

Details on this clonotype: A far larger clone is only one base removed, so a read error is likely. The genes are TRBV5-1 and TRBJ2-7; 9 nucleotides agree with TRBD2. V lost 5 bases and J lost 7; bases outside the gene matches: 13. CDR1 and CDR2 (germline): SGHRS, YFSETQ. The CDR3 is made up of 15 amino acids. The CDR3: CASSISGSSYNEQYF. CDR3 nucleotides: TGCGCCAGCAGTATTAGCGGGAGCTCCTACAATGAGCAGTACTTC.

The table lists this clonotype with many counts. The chain uses TRBV12-3 or TRBV12-4 and TRBJ2-2, with TRBD2 matching over 13 bases. V was clipped by 6 bases and J by 6 bases; unmatched bases: 7. There are 16 residues in the CDR3. The CDR3 DNA sequence: TGTGCCAGCAGCGCTCCTGGACTAGCGGGGGCCGGGGAGCTGTTTTTT. Amino acid sequence: CASSAPGLAGAGELFF.

The chain has TRBV3-1 and TRBJ2-1, with a tentative D call TRBD2 (6 bases). Germline V gene data show CDR1 as LGHDT and CDR2 as YNNKEL (reference sequence). The CDR3 extends over 17 amino acids. The germline V and J ends were trimmed by 0 bases and 1 base, with 13 bases remaining between them. CDR3 region: CASSQDTTGLSYNEQFF. CDR3 coding DNA: TGTGCCAGCAGCCAAGATACAACGGGACTGTCCTACAATGAGCAGTTCTTC.

This clonotype was recorded only once. The genes are TRBV9 and TRBJ2-1; TRBD1 matches at 12 bases. V lost 4 bases, J lost 5 bases, and 7 bases stayed unmatched. The V gene's germline CDR1 is SGDLS and CDR2 YYNGEE. This CDR3 is built from 16 residues. The CDR3 here is CASSPRGQGAHNEQFF. DNA of the CDR3: TGTGCCAGCAGCCCCCGGGGACAGGGGGCACACAATGAGCAGTTCTTC.

The chain carries TRBV5-1 and TRBJ2-7, with 13 bases that match TRBD2. CDR3 length: 15 residues. V was clipped by 4 bases and J by 2 bases; unmatched bases: 3. Looked up from germline, CDR1 is SGHRS and CDR2 is YFSETQ. CDR3 in amino acids: CASSQTSGGAYEQYF. In DNA, the CDR3 is TGCGCCAGCAGCCAAACTAGCGGGGGGGCCTACGAGCAGTACTTC. The variable domain in full, with the rest retrieved from reference TRBV5-1 and TRBJ2-7, is KAGVTQTPRYLIKTRGQQVTLSCSPISGHRSVSWYQQTPGQGLQFLFEYFSETQRNKGNFPGRFSGRQFSNSRSEMNVSTLELGDSALYLCASSQTSGGAYEQYFGPGTRLTVT.

This clonotype was recorded many times. The V call is TRBV5-1, the J call TRBJ2-7; D is unresolved. The CDR3 sequence is 14 residues long. The V end was cut by 6 bases, the J end by 0 bases, with 13 bases between. The germline gives CDR1 SGHRS, CDR2 YFSETQ. The CDR3 DNA is TGCGCCAGCATGAACAGCCCCTTCTCCTACGAGCAGTACTTC. Translated: CASMNSPFSYEQYF.

This clonotype was seen a handful of times. The V call is TRBV5-1, the J call TRBJ2-5, with 11 bases that match TRBD1. CDR3 length: 15 residues. Germline V gives CDR1 SGHRS, CDR2 YFSETQ. V trimming: 6 bases; J trimming: 2 bases; junction bases outside the gene matches: 6. The CDR3 protein is CASTQDRGQQETQYF. The DNA for the CDR3 is TGCGCCAGCACCCAGGACAGGGGGCAACAAGAGACCCAGTACTTC.

This chain uses TRBV28 with TRBJ1-1, with D perhaps matching TRBD1 (5 bases). CDR1 MDHEN and CDR2 SYDVKM come from the germline V gene. The ends were cut back, 2 bases at V and 1 base at J, with 11 bases in the middle. The CDR3 is 15 residues long. CDR3 nucleotide sequence: TGTGCCAGCAGTTTACTTCCGGGGGGGAACACTGAAGCTTTCTTT. Translating gives CASSLLPGGNTEAFF.

The chain is built from TRBV6-2 or TRBV6-3 and TRBJ2-3; 9 positions match TRBD2. CDR3 length: 14 amino acids. Per the germline V gene, CDR1 is MNHEY and CDR2 is SVGEGT. The V and J ends lost 7 bases and 1 base, in that order; junction bases with no gene match: 3. The CDR3 DNA is TGTGCCAGCACTAGCGGGGTTCGCACAGATACGCAGTATTTT. Translated, it gives CASTSGVRTDTQYF.

This clonotype showed up many times. This CDR3 reads CASSLGDQVSPLHF. CDR3 in DNA: TGTGCCAGCAGCTTAGGGGACCAGGTTTCACCCCTCCACTTT. The J gene is TRBJ1-6, the V gene TRBV13; no clear D gene. CDR1 is PRHDT and CDR2 is FYEKMQ in the germline V gene (reference sequence). There are 14 residues in the CDR3. V was shortened by 0 bases and J by 9 bases, with 9 bases between the two germline ends.

In this sample, this clonotype turned up many times. The rearrangement links TRBV3-1 to TRBJ2-5; a weak D match, TRBD1 (6 bases). The CDR3 has 16 residues. With 1 base removed from V and 5 bases from J, the gap between germline ends came to 17 bases. Germline V lookup: CDR1 LGHDT, CDR2 YNNKEL (reference sequence). This CDR3 reads CASSQVGTGQEETQYF. The CDR3 region has the DNA TGTGCCAGCAGCCAAGTGGGAACAGGGCAGGAGGAGACCCAGTACTTC.

This clonotype was seen at least ten times. The chain joins TRBV7-2 to TRBJ2-1, with a possible D match to TRBD2 (5 bases). This CDR3 has 16 residues. Trimming stripped 6 bases from V and 0 bases from J, with 15 bases between. The germline V gene encodes CDR1 SGHTA and CDR2 FQGNSA. CDR3 nucleotide sequence: TGTGCCAGCAGTATTAGCGCGAAAAGCTCCTACAATGAGCAGTTCTTC. It specifies CASSISAKSSYNEQFF.

This clonotype was counted at least ten times. The V and J genes are TRBV6-2 or TRBV6-3 and TRBJ1-2; possible D gene TRBD1, 5 bases. The V and J ends lost 5 bases and 8 bases respectively, with 15 bases between them. CDR1 and CDR2 from the germline V gene are MNHEY and SVGEGT. This CDR3 spans 13 amino acids. The CDR3 sequence: CASSPRQLRGYTF. The DNA for the CDR3 is TGTGCCAGCAGTCCCAGACAGCTTCGCGGCTACACCTTC.

This clonotype was counted ten times or more. The chain is built from TRBV5-1 and TRBJ1-2; maybe TRBD1 (5 bases). CDR1 is SGHRS, CDR2 YFSETQ, per germline. This CDR3 has 12 residues. Trimming shortened V by 3 bases and J by 5 bases, and 8 bases separated the two germline ends. CDR3 in amino acids: CASSWDGYGYTF. The DNA of the CDR3 is TGCGCCAGCAGCTGGGACGGATATGGCTACACCTTC.

This clonotype was counted many times. This sequence joins TRBV7-3 and TRBJ1-2; 9 positions agree with TRBD1. Germline trimming cut 2 bases from V and 8 bases from J; bases unmatched to any gene: 6. This CDR3 has 14 amino acids. The germline CDR1 and CDR2 sequences are SGHTA and FQGTGA. The chain's CDR3 is CASSLAGTGLGYTF. DNA of the CDR3: TGTGCCAGCAGCTTAGCCGGGACAGGGCTGGGCTACACCTTC.